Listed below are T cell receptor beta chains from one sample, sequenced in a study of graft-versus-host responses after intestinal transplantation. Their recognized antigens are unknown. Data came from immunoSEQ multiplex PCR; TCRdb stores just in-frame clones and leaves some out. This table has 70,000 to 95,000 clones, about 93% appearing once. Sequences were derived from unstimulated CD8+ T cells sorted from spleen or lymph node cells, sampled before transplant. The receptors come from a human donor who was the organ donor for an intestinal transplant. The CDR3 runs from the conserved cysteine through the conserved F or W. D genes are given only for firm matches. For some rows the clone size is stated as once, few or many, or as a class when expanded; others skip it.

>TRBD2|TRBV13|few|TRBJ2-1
CASSLVSAGARWNEQFF
TGTGCCAGCAGCTTAGTGTCCGCGGGAGCTAGATGGAATGAGCAGTTCTTC
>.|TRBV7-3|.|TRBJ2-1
CASSLAWGLPLHNEQFF
TGTGCCAGCAGTCTAGCCTGGGGGCTACCTCTACACAATGAGCAGTTCTTC
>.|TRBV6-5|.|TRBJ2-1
CASSYEGGAYNEQFF
TGTGCCAGCAGTTACGAGGGGGGGGCCTACAATGAGCAGTTCTTC
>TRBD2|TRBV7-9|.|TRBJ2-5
CASSLEGFAGGLEEQYF
TGTGCCAGCAGCTTAGAGGGCTTCGCGGGAGGGTTGGAAGAGCAGTACTTC
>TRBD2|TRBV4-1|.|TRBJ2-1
CASSLRAGVFYNEQFF
TGCGCCAGCAGCCTAAGGGCGGGAGTTTTCTACAATGAGCAGTTCTTC
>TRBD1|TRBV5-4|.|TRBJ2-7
CASSPVPRQGAEQYF
TGTGCCAGCAGCCCCGTTCCGAGACAGGGGGCCGAGCAGTACTTC
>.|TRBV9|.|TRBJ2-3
CASSAGEGTDTQYF
TGTGCCAGCAGCGCTGGGGAGGGCACAGATACGCAGTATTTT
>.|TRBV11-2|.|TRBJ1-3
CASSRLILRNTIYF
TGTGCCAGCAGCAGACTCATTCTTAGAAACACCATATATTTT
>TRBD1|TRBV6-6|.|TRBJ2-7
CASSFDQGVEQYF
TGTGCCAGCAGTTTCGACCAGGGGGTCGAGCAGTACTTC
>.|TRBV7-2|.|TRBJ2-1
CASSLGRDLLLNEQFF
TGTGCCAGCAGCTTAGGTCGAGATCTCTTGTTGAATGAGCAGTTCTTC
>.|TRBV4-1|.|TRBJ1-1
CASSQDGTMNTEAFF
TGCGCCAGCAGCCAAGATGGCACTATGAACACTGAAGCTTTCTTT
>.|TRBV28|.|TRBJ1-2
CASSLFSTASGYTF
TGTGCCAGCAGTTTATTCTCGACAGCAAGTGGCTACACCTTC
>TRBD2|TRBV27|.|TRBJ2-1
CASSLGTSGHNEQFF
TGTGCCAGCAGTTTAGGGACTAGCGGACACAATGAGCAGTTCTTC
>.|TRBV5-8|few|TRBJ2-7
CASSLDWGETYEQYF
TGTGCCAGCAGCTTGGATTGGGGAGAGACCTACGAGCAGTACTTC
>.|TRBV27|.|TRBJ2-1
CASSSIAGPIHEQFF
TGTGCCAGCAGTTCCATTGCGGGGCCGATTCATGAGCAGTTCTTC
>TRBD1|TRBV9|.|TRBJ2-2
CASGISRQGNTGELFF
TGTGCCAGCGGGATTAGTCGACAGGGGAACACCGGGGAGCTGTTTTTT
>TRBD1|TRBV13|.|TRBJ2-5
CASSLGQGGQETQYF
TGTGCCAGCAGCCTCGGACAGGGAGGCCAAGAGACCCAGTACTTC
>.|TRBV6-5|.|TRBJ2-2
CASSYYSFPGELFF
TGTGCCAGCAGTTACTACTCGTTTCCCGGGGAGCTGTTTTTT
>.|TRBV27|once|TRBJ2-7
CASSFHYEQYF
TGTGCCAGCAGTTTCCACTACGAGCAGTACTTC
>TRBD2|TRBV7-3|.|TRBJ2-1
CASSEPGLAGGPHNEQFF
TGTGCCAGCAGCGAGCCGGGACTAGCGGGGGGCCCCCACAATGAGCAGTTCTTC
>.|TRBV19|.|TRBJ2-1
CASSRGVYNEQFF
TGTGCCAGTAGTAGGGGGGTCTACAATGAGCAGTTCTTC
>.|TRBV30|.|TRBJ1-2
CAWLGSGYTF
TGTGCCTGGCTTGGCTCTGGCTACACCTTC
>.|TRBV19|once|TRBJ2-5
CASSIDPEETQYF
TGTGCCAGTAGTATAGATCCCGAAGAGACCCAGTACTTC
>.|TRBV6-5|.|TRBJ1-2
CASSFGTAHGYTF
TGTGCCAGCAGTTTCGGCACAGCCCATGGCTACACCTTC
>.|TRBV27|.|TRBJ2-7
CASALTGLSYEQYF
TGTGCCAGCGCCCTGACAGGTCTATCCTACGAGCAGTACTTC
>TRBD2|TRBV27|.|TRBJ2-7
CASSYSGSYEQYF
TGTGCCAGCAGTTACAGCGGGAGCTACGAGCAGTACTTC
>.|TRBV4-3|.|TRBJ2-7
CASSRSGGANYEQYF
TGCGCCAGCAGCCGGTCGGGGGGCGCAAACTACGAGCAGTACTTC
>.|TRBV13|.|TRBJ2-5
CASNLVIKGPQETQYF
TGTGCCAGCAACTTAGTAATAAAGGGGCCCCAAGAGACCCAGTACTTC
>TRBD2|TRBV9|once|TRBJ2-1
CASSLAGGDNEQFF
TGTGCCAGCTCCTTAGCGGGGGGGGACAATGAGCAGTTCTTC
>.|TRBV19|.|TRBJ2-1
CASSMGLVFYNEQFF
TGTGCCAGTAGTATGGGGCTAGTTTTCTACAATGAGCAGTTCTTC
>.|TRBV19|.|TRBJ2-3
CASRGGVWGRASTDTQYF
TGTGCCAGCAGGGGAGGGGTTTGGGGCCGAGCTAGCACAGATACGCAGTATTTT
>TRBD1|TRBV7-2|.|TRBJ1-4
CASSLDMRQGASEKLFF
TGTGCCAGCAGCTTAGACATGCGACAGGGGGCTAGTGAAAAACTGTTTTTT
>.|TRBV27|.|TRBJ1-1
CASSLYQGNTEAFF
TGTGCCAGCAGTTTATATCAGGGGAACACTGAAGCTTTCTTT
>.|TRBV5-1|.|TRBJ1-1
CASSPGGGARTEAFF
TGCGCCAGCAGCCCCGGTGGGGGGGCGCGCACTGAAGCTTTCTTT
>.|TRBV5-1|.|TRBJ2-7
CASSLALRGLRETGSYEQYF
TGCGCCAGCAGCTTGGCCCTAAGGGGGTTGCGGGAGACTGGGTCTTACGAGCAGTACTTC
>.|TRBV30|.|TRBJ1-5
CAWSVRQGFNQPQHF
TGTGCCTGGAGTGTAAGGCAGGGCTTCAATCAGCCCCAGCATTTT
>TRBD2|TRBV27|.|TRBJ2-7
CASSTGTSGRDEQYF
TGTGCCAGCAGCACCGGGACTAGCGGGAGGGACGAGCAGTACTTC
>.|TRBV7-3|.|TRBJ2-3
CASSLGGYGGTDTQYF
TGTGCCAGCAGCTTAGGAGGCTATGGGGGCACAGATACGCAGTATTTT
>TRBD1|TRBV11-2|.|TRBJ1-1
CASSWGQVYISTEAFF
TGTGCCAGCAGCTGGGGACAGGTTTATATTAGCACTGAAGCTTTCTTT
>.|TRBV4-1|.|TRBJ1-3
CASSQDQTGTGNTIYF
TGCGCCAGCAGCCAAGACCAGACAGGAACTGGAAACACCATATATTTT
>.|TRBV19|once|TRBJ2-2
CASSDSPNTGELFF
TGTGCCAGTAGCGATAGCCCAAACACCGGGGAGCTGTTTTTT
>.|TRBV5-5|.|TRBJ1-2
CASTTGAPTGLNGYTF
TGTGCCAGCACCACCGGAGCTCCAACAGGGTTGAATGGCTACACCTTC
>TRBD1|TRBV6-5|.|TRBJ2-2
CASSLGQGELFF
TGTGCCAGCAGCCTGGGACAGGGGGAGCTGTTTTTT
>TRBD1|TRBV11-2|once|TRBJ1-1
CASSPGTGDTEAFF
TGTGCCAGCAGCCCCGGGACAGGGGACACTGAAGCTTTCTTT
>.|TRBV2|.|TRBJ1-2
CASSEAGRVYGYTF
TGTGCCAGCAGTGAAGCTGGCAGGGTTTACGGCTACACCTTC
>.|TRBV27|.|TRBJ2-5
CASSSAGADQETQYF
TGTGCCAGCAGTTCGGCAGGGGCCGACCAAGAGACCCAGTACTTC
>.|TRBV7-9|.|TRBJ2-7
CASSGEGEYEQYF
TGTGCCAGCAGCGGAGAGGGGGAATACGAGCAGTACTTC
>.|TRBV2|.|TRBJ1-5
CASSDTVDTGTLLSNQPQHF
TGTGCCAGCAGCGATACAGTCGATACAGGGACCCTACTTAGCAATCAGCCCCAGCATTTT
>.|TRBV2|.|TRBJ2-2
CASAQGTGELFF
TGTGCCAGCGCCCAGGGGACCGGGGAGCTGTTTTTT
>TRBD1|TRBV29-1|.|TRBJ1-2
CSVGASTGTGLGYTF
TGCAGCGTTGGGGCCTCGACCGGGACAGGGCTCGGCTACACCTTC
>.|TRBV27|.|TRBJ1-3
CASSLSGASGNTIYF
TGTGCCAGCAGTTTGTCAGGGGCCTCTGGAAACACCATATATTTT
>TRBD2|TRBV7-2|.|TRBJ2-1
CASSLGAVEREGLDEQFF
TGTGCCAGCAGCTTAGGGGCGGTCGAGCGGGAGGGCTTGGATGAGCAGTTCTTC
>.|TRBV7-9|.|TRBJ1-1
CASSLGPTEAFF
TGTGCCAGCAGCTTAGGGCCCACTGAAGCTTTCTTT
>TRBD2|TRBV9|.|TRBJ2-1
CASSALDSGGVINEQFF
TGTGCCAGCAGCGCCTTAGATAGCGGGGGGGTTATAAATGAGCAGTTCTTC
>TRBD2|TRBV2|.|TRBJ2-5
CASSELVAGQETQYF
TGTGCCAGCAGTGAATTAGTAGCGGGACAAGAGACCCAGTACTTC
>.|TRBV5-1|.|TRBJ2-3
CASSLESYFTDTQYF
TGCGCCAGCAGCTTGGAAAGCTACTTCACAGATACGCAGTATTTT
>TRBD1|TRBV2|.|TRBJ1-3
CARGGQSSGNTIYF
TGTGCCAGGGGGGGACAGAGCTCTGGAAACACCATATATTTT
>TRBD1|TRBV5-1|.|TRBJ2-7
CASSLHQRGREGSYEQYF
TGCGCCAGCAGCTTACACCAAAGGGGGCGCGAAGGATCCTACGAGCAGTACTTC
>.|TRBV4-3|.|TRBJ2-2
CASSQDPPLHLSEEDTGELFF
TGCGCCAGCAGCCAAGACCCCCCACTCCACCTATCGGAAGAGGACACCGGGGAGCTGTTTTTT